These T cell receptor beta chains were read from a single sample in a study of pediatric ulcerative colitis. Repertoires were generated with immunoSEQ multiplex PCR, while TCRdb's copy carries only in-frame clones and drops some. The repertoire holds roughly 30,000 clones, with around 80% as singletons. What was sequenced was blood. All receptors derive from a boy aged 5-17 years with severe ulcerative colitis. Both conserved end residues are trimmed from each CDR3.

v_gene	j_gene	CDR3aa
TRBV5-5	TRBJ2-7	ASSSLTLPYEQY
TRBV30	TRBJ1-1	AWSVRRVNTEAF
TRBV19	TRBJ1-2	ASRGRRSQSFNYGYT
TRBV6-6	TRBJ1-6	ASTKGQGNGNSPLH
TRBV11-2	TRBJ2-2	ASSPPPGQGRTGELF
TRBV6-6	TRBJ1-6	ASSYTTRGDSPLH
TRBV30	TRBJ2-5	AWSLQETQY
TRBV5-1	TRBJ1-1	ASSLLTGGNTEAF
TRBV4-3	TRBJ2-7	ASSQGMGGQGFHEQY
TRBV2	TRBJ1-2	ASRPGHLDT
TRBV20-1	TRBJ2-1	SARDGEQF
TRBV6-6	TRBJ1-3	ASSYGTGSGNTIY
TRBV5-6	TRBJ2-5	ASSLWGGETQY
TRBV6-6	TRBJ1-1	ASSLNRAEAF
TRBV19	TRBJ2-7	ASSIGGLAQSSYEQY
TRBV11-1	TRBJ1-1	ASSLFRENTEAF
TRBV19	TRBJ2-1	ATSQRGGVRNEQF
TRBV6-1	TRBJ2-4	ASSEWGNRGKNIQY
TRBV6-5	TRBJ1-3	ASSYSSGNTIY
TRBV6-6	TRBJ2-7	ASRGPSSYEQY
TRBV12-5	TRBJ2-1	ASGLDVDRNEQF
TRBV4-1	TRBJ2-7	ASGGRSSYEQY
TRBV5-6	TRBJ1-2	ASSLEGRYGYT
TRBV14	TRBJ2-4	ASSPWTKNIQY
TRBV9	TRBJ2-5	ASSVSTASEETQY
TRBV5-6	TRBJ1-5	ASSIGTGNNQPQH
TRBV4-3	TRBJ2-7	ASSEGANPAYEQY
TRBV5-1	TRBJ2-1	ASSSGLDGYNEQF
TRBV4-3	TRBJ2-1	ASSQAYANEQF
TRBV5-1	TRBJ1-2	ASSLATGAHYGYT
TRBV6-5	TRBJ1-2	ASSQGNGYT
TRBV5-4	TRBJ2-7	ASSGGGGSYEQY
TRBV6-6	TRBJ1-3	ASSYSHRDSGNTIY
TRBV10-2	TRBJ2-1	ASSEVSGSKEF
TRBV7-2	TRBJ2-1	ASTESGGKYNEQF
TRBV7-9	TRBJ1-1	ASSLAGSEDTEAF
TRBV9	TRBJ1-2	ASSKSLGTGARSSYGYT
TRBV5-1	TRBJ1-1	ASSLGRGSEMNTEAF
TRBV2	TRBJ2-5	ASSGGTSGRQETQY
TRBV6-6	TRBJ1-1	ASSYRGAF
TRBV13	TRBJ2-2	ASSLSGGFTGELF
TRBV15	TRBJ2-3	ATKGYPSTDTQY
TRBV5-4	TRBJ1-2	ATQTGEELGVGYT
TRBV7-2	TRBJ1-1	ASSPGLGEAF
TRBV27	TRBJ2-7	ASSPGTGMY
TRBV18	TRBJ2-2	ASSPTGELF
TRBV11-1	TRBJ2-1	ASSLWDRADEQF
TRBV30	TRBJ1-4	AWGRSLNSNEKLF
TRBV27	TRBJ2-2	ASNPGLATGELF
TRBV6-6	TRBJ1-3	ASTISGNTIY
TRBV2	TRBJ1-6	ASREGAENSPLH
TRBV5-4	TRBJ1-2	ASSFGAGGSDYGYT
TRBV5-6	TRBJ1-1	ASSSLDTEAF
TRBV10-2	TRBJ1-5	AKRTGWSNQPQH
TRBV19	TRBJ1-5	ASKTSGIGQPQH
TRBV19	TRBJ2-1	ASAAGWAAQF
TRBV19	TRBJ1-3	GTSGPHSGNTIY
TRBV7-9	TRBJ2-7	ASSHSGTGDYEQY
TRBV7-2	TRBJ2-1	ASSLTSGAYNEQF
TRBV2	TRBJ2-1	ASRTSTTNNEQF